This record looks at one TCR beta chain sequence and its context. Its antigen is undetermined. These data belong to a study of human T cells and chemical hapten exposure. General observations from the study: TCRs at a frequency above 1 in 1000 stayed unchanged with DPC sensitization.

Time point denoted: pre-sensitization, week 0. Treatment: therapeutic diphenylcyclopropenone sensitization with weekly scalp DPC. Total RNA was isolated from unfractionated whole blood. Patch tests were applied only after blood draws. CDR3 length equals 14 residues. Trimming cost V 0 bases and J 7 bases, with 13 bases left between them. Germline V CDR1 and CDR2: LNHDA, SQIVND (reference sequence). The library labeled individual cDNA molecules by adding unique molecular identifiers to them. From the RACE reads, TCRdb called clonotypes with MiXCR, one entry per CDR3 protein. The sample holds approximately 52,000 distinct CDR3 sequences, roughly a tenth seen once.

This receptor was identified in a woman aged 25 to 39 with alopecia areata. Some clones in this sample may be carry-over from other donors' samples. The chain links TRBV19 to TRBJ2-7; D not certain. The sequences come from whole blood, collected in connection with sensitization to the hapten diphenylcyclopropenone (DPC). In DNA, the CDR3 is TGTGCCAGTAGTATAGACGGAACTCGGAGAGAGCAGTACTTC. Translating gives CASSIDGTRREQYF.